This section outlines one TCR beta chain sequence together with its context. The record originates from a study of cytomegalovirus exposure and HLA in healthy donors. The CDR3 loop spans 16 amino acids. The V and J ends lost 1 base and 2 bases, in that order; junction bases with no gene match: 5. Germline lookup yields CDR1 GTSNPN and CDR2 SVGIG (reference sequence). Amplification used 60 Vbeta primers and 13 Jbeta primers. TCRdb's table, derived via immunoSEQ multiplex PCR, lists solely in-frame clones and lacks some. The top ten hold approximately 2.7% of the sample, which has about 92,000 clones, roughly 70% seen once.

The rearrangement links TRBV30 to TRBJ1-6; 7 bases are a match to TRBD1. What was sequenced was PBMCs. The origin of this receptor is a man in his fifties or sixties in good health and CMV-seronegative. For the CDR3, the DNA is TGTGCCTGGAGTGGAGGGACAGCTACCTATAATTCACCCCTCCACTTT. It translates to CAWSGGTATYNSPLHF.